This TCR beta chain originates from a study of tumor-infiltrating lymphocytes in primary liver carcinoma. Whole-study context: The patient population consisted of men and women between 30 and 69 years of age. Recorded tumor stage was T1-T3 N0M0, with diameters of roughly 4.2 to 11 cm. Study findings and constraints: Detection in all five tumor regions applied to only about 7.5-24% of top clones.

As concerns this clonotype: Its antigen is still unknown. A read error may account for a junction end that differs from germline.

CDR3 length: 15 residues. The germline V gene encodes CDR1 MNHEY and CDR2 SVGAGI. TCR beta cDNA came from approximately 540 ng total RNA, primed with a constant-region primer. Three-round nested multiplex PCR performed with slightly modified ARM-PCR produced the TCR beta libraries. For roughly 10 cycles apiece, the opening two PCR rounds ran with TRBV1-TRBV30 forward primers and a C-beta reverse primer. From the multiplex PCR reads, TCRdb called clonotypes with MiXCR, one entry per CDR3 protein. The table records around 190,000 distinct CDR3 sequences, about 85% of them present only once. It was from approximately 20-30 mg of unsorted bulk tissue that RNA and DNA were co-extracted. Primary liver carcinoma, confirmed by histopathology, was surgically resected.

The sequence was collected from a man aged 40-55 years with primary liver carcinoma and hepatitis B virus infection. This chain joins TRBV6-5 and TRBJ2-3; D is unresolved. Sequencing input: tumor tissue from primary liver carcinoma. The CDR3 DNA sequence: TGTGTCAGCAACCCAGGACCAGTGGGAACAGATACGCAGTATTTT. This encodes CVSNPGPVGTDTQYF.